The 4 T cell receptor beta chains below come from one sample, sequenced in a study of OX40 agonist ivuxolimab in advanced cancers. The protocol was immunoSEQ multiplex PCR, while the TCRdb copy is restricted to in-frame clones and leaves out a portion. The profile covers roughly 53,000 clones, with more than 85% appearing a single time and 52% taken by the ten largest. The sequencing here drew on CD4+ or CD8+ T cells sorted from blood, taken in a trial of the OX40 agonist ivuxolimab. Every receptor here comes from an adult with an advanced solid tumor such as melanoma, head and neck, liver or kidney cancer.

The chain couples TRBV6-4 to TRBJ2-1; 8 bases line up with TRBD2. Looked up from germline, CDR1 is MRHNA and CDR2 is SNTAGT. The CDR3 loop spans 16 amino acids. The junction had 9 bases not matched to a gene; V was cut back by 5 bases and J by 3 bases. The CDR3 reads CASSLHSGELYNEQFF. As DNA, the CDR3 is TGTGCCAGCAGTCTCCATAGCGGGGAGCTCTACAATGAGCAGTTCTTC.

In the case of this clone: One end of the junction varies from germline; a read error may be responsible. The rearrangement joins TRBV7-7 to TRBJ2-7, with 8 bases that match TRBD2. Germline V gives CDR1 SSHAT, CDR2 FNYEAQ (reference sequence). This CDR3 is built from 15 residues. The CDR3 spells CASSLKAGASYEQYF. The CDR3 DNA reads TGTGCTAGCAGCTTAAAAGCGGGGGCGTCCTACGAGCAGTACTTC.

The sample holds many counts of this clone. The chain employs TRBV5-1 and TRBJ1-2, with TRBD1 matching over 9 bases. The CDR3 runs to 15 residues. V trimming: 2 bases; J trimming: 6 bases; junction bases outside the gene matches: 8. In germline, CDR1 is SGHRS, CDR2 YFSETQ. CDR3: CASSLGEGQGDGYTF. The CDR3 DNA reads TGCGCCAGCAGCTTAGGGGAGGGACAGGGCGATGGCTACACCTTC.

The V call is TRBV10-1, the J call TRBJ2-1; D is possibly TRBD2 (5 bases). Looked up from germline, CDR1 is WNHNN and CDR2 is SYGVQD (reference sequence). CDR3 size: 15 residues. Deletions cut 5 bases from V and 0 bases from J, with 11 bases between. The CDR3 region has the DNA TGCGCCAGCAGTCGCCGGGATAGCTCCTACAATGAGCAGTTCTTC. Its translation is CASSRRDSSYNEQFF.